These T cell receptor beta chains were read from a single sample in a study of control samples from healthy donors and cancer patients. Measured with immunoSEQ multiplex PCR; TCRdb has only the in-frame clones, and not every one. The sample records more than 95,000 clones, 75% to 90% being singletons. Input material: PBMCs. The receptors shown here come from a woman in her forties or fifties with colorectal cancer. Both conserved end residues are trimmed from each CDR3. The order of the fields is J gene, V gene, clone size, CDR3 protein. Clone size, where shown, is once, few, many, or a class for clones that have expanded.

>TRBJ2-7|TRBV30|few
AWSQKQFNPYEQY
>TRBJ2-3|TRBV5-8|-
ASSLVGTGALPTQY
>TRBJ1-2|TRBV9|-
ASSDGTPNYGYT
>TRBJ1-1|TRBV12-5|-
ASGYASLGGTEAF
>TRBJ2-5|TRBV5-1|-
ASSLESSGRQETQY
>TRBJ2-2|TRBV5-4|-
ASSLNRENTGELF
>TRBJ1-1|TRBV5-5|once
ASSLYSAMNTEPF
>TRBJ1-2|TRBV27|-
ASSLFPGIYGYT
>TRBJ2-3|TRBV3-1/TRBV3-2|-
ASSPRWAGRGPDTQY
>TRBJ1-1|TRBV4-2|-
ASSQDQASDGEAF
>TRBJ1-1|TRBV19|-
ASSGRGIGTEAF
>TRBJ2-1|TRBV11-3|-
ASSLGRGSYNEQF
>TRBJ2-7|TRBV5-1|-
ASSLESGEQY
>TRBJ1-5|TRBV19|-
ASSIQPHSNQPQH
>TRBJ2-1|TRBV7-8|-
ASSGGTSGNFLDEQF
>TRBJ2-7|TRBV28|once
ASSGRDRETYEQY
>TRBJ2-4|TRBV4-2|-
ASSQVSRGTFQAKNIQY
>TRBJ2-6|TRBV9|-
ASDQAGGLSGANVLT
>TRBJ1-2|TRBV9|-
ASSVNRDSIIGYT
>TRBJ2-3|TRBV9|-
ASSPPGLAGQDTQY
>TRBJ1-5|TRBV6-5|-
ASSADRGRFQPQH
>TRBJ2-7|TRBV7-8|-
ASSRQGGYEQY
>TRBJ2-1|TRBV5-1|-
ASSLDNRRTGSFLQF
>TRBJ2-3|TRBV7-8|-
ASSPPFSGADTQY
>TRBJ2-7|TRBV5-1|-
ASSSGQGLTYEQY
>TRBJ2-3|TRBV7-8|-
ASSGQISTDTQY
>TRBJ2-5|TRBV4-2|-
ASSQGGRRGQETQY
>TRBJ1-4|TRBV2|-
ASSGTVATNEKLF
>TRBJ2-3|TRBV30|-
AWSGTKLTTDTQY
>TRBJ2-1|TRBV7-2|-
ASSRNRVGSYNEQF
>TRBJ1-2|TRBV5-6|-
ASSLGEYNYGYT
>TRBJ1-3|TRBV6-5|-
ASSYSAEGNTIY
>TRBJ2-1|TRBV7-8|few
ASSLGSGLEQF
>TRBJ1-6|TRBV6-6|-
ASRGDRGNSPLH
>TRBJ2-7|TRBV7-9|-
ASSLTLYEQY
>TRBJ2-7|TRBV2|-
ASNLDSYEQY
>TRBJ2-5|TRBV7-3|-
ASSRGGQETQY
>TRBJ1-2|TRBV28|-
ASKTFGAGYGYT
>TRBJ2-7|TRBV27|-
ASSSSGTTSYEQY
>TRBJ2-2|TRBV11-2|-
ASSLGSGGTGELF
>TRBJ2-5|TRBV2|-
ASGRIQETQY
>TRBJ2-1|TRBV24-1|-
ATSRGYNEQF
>TRBJ2-7|TRBV5-1|-
ASSSQTYEQY
>TRBJ1-6|TRBV5-1|few
ASSLVGSGANSPLH
>TRBJ1-1|TRBV12-3/TRBV12-4|-
ASGDRLRTEAF
>TRBJ2-1|TRBV5-4|-
ASSLGGSSYNEQF